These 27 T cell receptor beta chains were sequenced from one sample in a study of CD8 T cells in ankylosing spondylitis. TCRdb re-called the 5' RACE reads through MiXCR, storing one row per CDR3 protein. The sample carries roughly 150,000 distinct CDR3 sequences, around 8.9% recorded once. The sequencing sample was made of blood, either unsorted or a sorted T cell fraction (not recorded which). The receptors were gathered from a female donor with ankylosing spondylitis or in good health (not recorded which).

The CDR3, as DNA: TGTGCCTTTCCTACTAGGCACGGGGAGCTGTTTTTT. The encoded protein is CAFPTRHGELFF. This chain joins TRBV30 and TRBJ2-2, with D maybe TRBD2 (5 bases). CDR3 size: 12 residues. Trimming took off 7 bases at V and 7 bases at J, with 13 bases between the two ends. The germline CDR1 and CDR2 sequences are GTSNPN and SVGIG (reference sequence).

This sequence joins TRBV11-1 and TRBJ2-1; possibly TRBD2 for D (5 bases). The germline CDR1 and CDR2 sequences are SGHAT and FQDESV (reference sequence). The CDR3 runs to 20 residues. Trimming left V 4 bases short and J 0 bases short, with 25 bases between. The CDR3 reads CASSSTTGLERASSYNEQFF. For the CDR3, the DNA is TGTGCCAGCAGCTCCACCACGGGCCTTGAGAGGGCTAGCTCCTACAATGAGCAGTTCTTC.

The CDR3: CASSHQGLEVTDTQYF. DNA for the CDR3: TGTGCCAGCAGCCACCAGGGACTCGAAGTCACAGATACGCAGTATTTT. This sequence joins TRBV3-1 and TRBJ2-3; D possibly corresponds to TRBD2 (6 bases). This CDR3 comprises 16 residues. CDR1 LGHDT and CDR2 YNNKEL come from the germline V gene (reference sequence). V lost 3 bases to trimming and J lost 2 bases, with 15 bases between them.

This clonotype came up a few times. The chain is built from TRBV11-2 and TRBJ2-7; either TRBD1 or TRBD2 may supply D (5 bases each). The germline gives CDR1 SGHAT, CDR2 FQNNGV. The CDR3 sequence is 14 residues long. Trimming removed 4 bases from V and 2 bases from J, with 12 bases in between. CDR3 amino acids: CASSSPGRPYEQYF. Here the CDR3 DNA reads TGTGCCAGCAGCTCTCCGGGACGGCCCTACGAGCAGTACTTC.

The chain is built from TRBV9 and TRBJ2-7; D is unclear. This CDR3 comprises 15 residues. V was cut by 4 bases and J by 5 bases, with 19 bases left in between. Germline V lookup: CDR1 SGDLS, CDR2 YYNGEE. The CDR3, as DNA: TGTGCCAGCAGCCCCGGAGCAGAGGCGTTCCACGAGCAGTACTTC. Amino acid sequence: CASSPGAEAFHEQYF.

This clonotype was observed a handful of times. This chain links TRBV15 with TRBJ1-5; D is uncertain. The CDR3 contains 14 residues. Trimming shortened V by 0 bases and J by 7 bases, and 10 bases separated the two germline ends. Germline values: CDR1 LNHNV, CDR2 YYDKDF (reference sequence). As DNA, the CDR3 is TGTGCCACCAGCAGAGATAATTTCCAGCAGCCCCAGCATTTT. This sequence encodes CATSRDNFQQPQHF.

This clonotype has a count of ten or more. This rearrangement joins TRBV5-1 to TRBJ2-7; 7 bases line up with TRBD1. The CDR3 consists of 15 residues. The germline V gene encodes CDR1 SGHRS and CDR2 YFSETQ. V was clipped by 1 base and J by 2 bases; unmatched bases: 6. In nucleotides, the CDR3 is TGCGCCAGCAGCTTGATTCGGGGACAGACCTACGAGCAGTACTTC. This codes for CASSLIRGQTYEQYF.

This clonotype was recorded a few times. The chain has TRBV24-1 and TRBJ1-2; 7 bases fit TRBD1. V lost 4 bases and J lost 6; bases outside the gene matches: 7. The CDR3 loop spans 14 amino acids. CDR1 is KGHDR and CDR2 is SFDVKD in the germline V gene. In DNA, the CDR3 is TGTGCCACCAGTGACCCGCAGGGGGGTCATGGCTACACCTTC. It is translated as CATSDPQGGHGYTF.

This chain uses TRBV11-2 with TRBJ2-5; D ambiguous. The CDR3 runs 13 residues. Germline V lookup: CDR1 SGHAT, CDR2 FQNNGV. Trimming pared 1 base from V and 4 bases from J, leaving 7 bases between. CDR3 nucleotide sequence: TGTGCCAGCAGCTTAGTATTGGTAGAGACCCAGTACTTC. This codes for CASSLVLVETQYF.

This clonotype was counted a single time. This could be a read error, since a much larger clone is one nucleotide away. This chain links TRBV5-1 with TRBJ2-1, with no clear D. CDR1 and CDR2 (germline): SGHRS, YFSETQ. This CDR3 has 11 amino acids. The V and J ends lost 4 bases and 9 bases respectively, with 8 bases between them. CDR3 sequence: CASSGAIEQFF. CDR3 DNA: TGCGCCAGCAGCGGTGCTATTGAGCAGTTCTTC. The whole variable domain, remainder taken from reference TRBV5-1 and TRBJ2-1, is KAGVTQTPRYLIKTRGQQVTLSCSPISGHRSVSWYQQTPGQGLQFLFEYFSETQRNKGNFPGRFSGRQFSNSRSEMNVSTLELGDSALYLCASSGAIEQFFGPGTRLTVL.

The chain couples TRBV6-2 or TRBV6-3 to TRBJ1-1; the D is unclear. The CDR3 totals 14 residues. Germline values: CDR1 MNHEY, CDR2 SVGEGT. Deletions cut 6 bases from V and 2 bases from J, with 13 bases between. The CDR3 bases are TGTGCCAGCAGCTCAACCAATAAAAACACTGAAGCTTTCTTT. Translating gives CASSSTNKNTEAFF.

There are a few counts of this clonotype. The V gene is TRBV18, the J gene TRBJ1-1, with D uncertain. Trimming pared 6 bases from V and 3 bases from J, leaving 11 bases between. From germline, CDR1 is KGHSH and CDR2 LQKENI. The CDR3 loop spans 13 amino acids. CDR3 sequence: CASSPRSDTEAFF. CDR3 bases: TGTGCCAGCTCCCCGAGGAGCGACACTGAAGCTTTCTTT.

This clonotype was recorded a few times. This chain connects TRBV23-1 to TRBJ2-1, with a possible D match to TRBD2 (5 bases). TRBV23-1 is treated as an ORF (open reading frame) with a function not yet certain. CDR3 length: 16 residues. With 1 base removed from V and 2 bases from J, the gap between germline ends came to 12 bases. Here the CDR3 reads CASSQLSRLPYNEQFF. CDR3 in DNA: TGCGCCAGCAGTCAATTGTCCCGACTACCCTACAATGAGCAGTTCTTC.

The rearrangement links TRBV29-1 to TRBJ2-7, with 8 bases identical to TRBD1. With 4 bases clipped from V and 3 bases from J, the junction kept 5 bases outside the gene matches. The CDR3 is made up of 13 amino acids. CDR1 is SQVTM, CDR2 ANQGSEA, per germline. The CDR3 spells CSVVPGQGYEQYF. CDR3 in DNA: TGCAGCGTTGTCCCCGGACAGGGCTACGAGCAGTACTTC.

The CDR3, as DNA: TGTGCCTGGAGGACCCCGGGAGGGCTTTTTGATGGCTACACCTTC. Its protein product is CAWRTPGGLFDGYTF. This chain joins TRBV30 and TRBJ1-2; D is ambiguous. Germline V CDR1 and CDR2: GTSNPN, SVGIG (reference sequence). The CDR3 is 15 amino acids. V lost 3 bases and J lost 6, with 20 bases in between.

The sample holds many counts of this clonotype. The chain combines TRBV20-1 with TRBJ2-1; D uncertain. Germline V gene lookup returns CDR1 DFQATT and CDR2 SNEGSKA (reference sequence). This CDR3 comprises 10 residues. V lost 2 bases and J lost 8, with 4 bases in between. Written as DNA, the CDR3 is TGCAGTGCTAGATTCGATGAGCAGTTCTTC. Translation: CSARFDEQFF.

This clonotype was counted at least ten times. CDR3 DNA: TGTGCCAGCACTGACTGGACGGCGAACACCGGGGAGCTGTTTTTT. Translated: CASTDWTANTGELFF. The chain couples TRBV6-1 to TRBJ2-2; no clear D gene. Trimming removed 7 bases at V and 0 bases at J, with 12 bases between. CDR3 length equals 15 residues. Germline V gene lookup returns CDR1 MNHNS and CDR2 SASEGT.

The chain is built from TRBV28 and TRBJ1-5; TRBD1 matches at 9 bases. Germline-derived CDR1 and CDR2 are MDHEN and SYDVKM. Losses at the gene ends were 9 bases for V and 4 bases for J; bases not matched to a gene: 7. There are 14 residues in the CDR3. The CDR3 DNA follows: TGTGCCAGAACCAGGACAGGGGTAAATCAGCCCCAGCATTTT. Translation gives CARTRTGVNQPQHF.

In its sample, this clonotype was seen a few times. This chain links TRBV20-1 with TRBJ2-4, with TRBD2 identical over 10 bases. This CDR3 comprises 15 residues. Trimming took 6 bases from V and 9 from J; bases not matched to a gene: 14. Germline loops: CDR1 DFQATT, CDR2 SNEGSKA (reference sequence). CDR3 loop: CSAPVLAGAYSIQYF. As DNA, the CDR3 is TGCAGTGCCCCCGTGCTAGCGGGAGCCTATAGCATTCAGTACTTC.

The CDR3 loop reads CAISETGTDNTQYF. CDR3 sequence (DNA): TGTGCCATCAGTGAGACCGGGACGGACAATACGCAGTATTTT. The chain employs TRBV10-3 and TRBJ2-3; D is tentatively TRBD1 or TRBD2 (5 bases each). Germline V gene sequence: CDR1 ENHRY, CDR2 SYGVKD. The CDR3 spans 14 residues. V lost 2 bases and J lost 7, with 13 bases in between.

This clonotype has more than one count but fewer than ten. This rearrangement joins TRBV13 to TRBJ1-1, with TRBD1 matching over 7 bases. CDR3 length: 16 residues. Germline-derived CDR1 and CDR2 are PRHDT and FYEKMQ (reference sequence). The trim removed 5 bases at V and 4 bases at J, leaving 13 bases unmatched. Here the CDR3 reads CASSPSLEGASTEAFF. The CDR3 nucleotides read TGTGCCAGCAGCCCGAGCCTTGAGGGGGCGAGCACTGAAGCTTTCTTT.

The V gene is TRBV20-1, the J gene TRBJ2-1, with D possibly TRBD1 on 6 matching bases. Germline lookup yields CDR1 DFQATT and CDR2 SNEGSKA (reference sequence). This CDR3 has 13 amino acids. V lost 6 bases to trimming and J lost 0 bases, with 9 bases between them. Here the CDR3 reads CSAPDSSYNEQFF. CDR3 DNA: TGCAGTGCCCCGGACAGCTCCTACAATGAGCAGTTCTTC.

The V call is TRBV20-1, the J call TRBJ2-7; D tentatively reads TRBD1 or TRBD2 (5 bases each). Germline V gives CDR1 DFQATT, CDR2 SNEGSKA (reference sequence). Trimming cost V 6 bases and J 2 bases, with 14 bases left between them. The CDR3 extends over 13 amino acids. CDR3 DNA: TGCAGTGCCCCGGGACCCCCAACCTACGAGCAGTACTTC. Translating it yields CSAPGPPTYEQYF.

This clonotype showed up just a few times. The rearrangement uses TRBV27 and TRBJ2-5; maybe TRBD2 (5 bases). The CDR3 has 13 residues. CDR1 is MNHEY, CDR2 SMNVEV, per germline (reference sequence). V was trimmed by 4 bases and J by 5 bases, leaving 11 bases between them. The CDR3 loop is CASSSEGVETQYF. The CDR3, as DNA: TGTGCCAGCAGTTCCGAGGGAGTGGAGACCCAGTACTTC.

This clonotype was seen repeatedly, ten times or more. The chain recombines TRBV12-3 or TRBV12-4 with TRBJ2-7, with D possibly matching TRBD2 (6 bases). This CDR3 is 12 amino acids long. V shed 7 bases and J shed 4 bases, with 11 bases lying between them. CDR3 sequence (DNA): TGTGCCAGCACACATCGGGGGTACGAGCAGTACTTC. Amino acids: CASTHRGYEQYF.

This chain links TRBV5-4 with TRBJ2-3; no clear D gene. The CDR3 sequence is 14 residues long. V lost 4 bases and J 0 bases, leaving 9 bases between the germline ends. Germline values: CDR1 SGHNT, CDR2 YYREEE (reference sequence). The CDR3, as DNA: TGTGCCAGCAGCCCGCTTGGAAGCACAGATACGCAGTATTTT. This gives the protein CASSPLGSTDTQYF.

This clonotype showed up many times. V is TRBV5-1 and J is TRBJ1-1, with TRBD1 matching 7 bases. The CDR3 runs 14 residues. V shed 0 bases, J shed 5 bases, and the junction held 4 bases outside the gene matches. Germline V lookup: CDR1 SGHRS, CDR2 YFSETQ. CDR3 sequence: CASSLGTGETEAFF. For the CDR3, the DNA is TGCGCCAGCAGCTTGGGTACAGGGGAAACTGAAGCTTTCTTT.